The 9 T cell receptor beta chains below were found in one sample sequenced in a study of a mutant IDH1 vaccine in newly diagnosed glioma. No cognate antigen is known for these TCRs. Using immunoSEQ multiplex PCR, the repertoire was profiled, and TCRdb retains in-frame clones only, with some absent. In the table there are about 62,000 clones, under 85% of which are singletons. Time point: week 47, end of study. All doses held 300 ug of mutant IDH1 20-mer peptide, with topical imiquimod. The sequencing used PBMCs, collected from a glioma patient whose treatment included an IDH1 peptide vaccine. These receptors all come from a man younger than 40 with glioma.

The chain employs TRBV6-1 and TRBJ1-2, with 7 bases that match TRBD1. From germline, CDR1 is MNHNS and CDR2 SASEGT. The CDR3 length is 13 residues. The trim removed 8 bases at V and 0 bases at J, leaving 3 bases unmatched. CDR3 coding DNA: TGTGCCAGCTCCCAGGGGGCTAACTATGGCTACACCTTC. Translating gives CASSQGANYGYTF.

The chain is built from TRBV7-2 and TRBJ2-1, with TRBD2 identical over 11 bases. The CDR3 has 16 residues. The V gene's germline CDR1 is SGHTA and CDR2 FQGNSA. The J segment lost 6 bases and the V segment lost 1 base, leaving 5 bases of the junction unmatched. CDR3 residues: CASSLGGLAGGNEQFF. CDR3 in DNA: TGTGCCAGCAGCTTAGGTGGCCTAGCGGGGGGCAATGAGCAGTTCTTC.

CDR3 in DNA: TGTGCCATCAGTGAGACTAGCGGGGGGTCTTGGGCCGGGGAGCTGTTTTTT. Translated, it gives CAISETSGGSWAGELFF. V and J are TRBV10-3 and TRBJ2-2, with 12 bases lining up with TRBD2. V lost 2 bases, J lost 6 bases, and 7 bases stayed unmatched. Germline lookup yields CDR1 ENHRY and CDR2 SYGVKD. CDR3 length equals 17 residues.

The rearrangement joins TRBV7-8 to TRBJ2-7; D gene unclear. This CDR3 comprises 11 residues. V was shortened by 4 bases and J by 2 bases, with 3 bases between the two germline ends. Germline V gives CDR1 SGHVS, CDR2 FQNEAQ. CDR3 sequence: CASSSTYEQYF. CDR3 coding DNA: TGTGCCAGCAGCTCAACCTACGAGCAGTACTTC.

The chain combines TRBV6-1 with TRBJ2-3; 10 positions agree with TRBD2. The germline CDR1 and CDR2 sequences are MNHNS and SASEGT. The CDR3 has 13 amino acids. V gave up 5 bases and J gave up 13 bases; unmatched junction bases: 9. Here the CDR3 reads CASSTTSGTWEYF. DNA of the CDR3: TGTGCCAGCAGTACTACTAGCGGGACGTGGGAGTATTTT.

This chain links TRBV6-1 with TRBJ1-3, with D possibly matching TRBD1 (5 bases). Between the trimmed V and J ends, which lost 5 bases and 0 bases, there was a span of 11 bases. CDR1 MNHNS and CDR2 SASEGT come from the germline V gene. CDR3 length: 15 amino acids. The CDR3 spells CASSSGRLSGNTIYF. The CDR3 DNA reads TGTGCCAGCAGTTCGGGACGCCTCTCTGGAAACACCATATATTTT.

In this sample, this clone turned up a few times. V gene TRBV19 combines with J gene TRBJ1-1, with a weak D call TRBD1 (6 bases). CDR1 and CDR2 (germline): LNHDA, SQIVND (reference sequence). This CDR3 comprises 15 residues. V lost 11 bases to trimming and J lost 4 bases, with 23 bases between them. This CDR3 is CASRHPGAVSTEAFF. Written as DNA, the CDR3 is TGTGCCTCCCGTCATCCAGGGGCGGTAAGCACTGAAGCTTTCTTT.

The rearrangement uses TRBV4-1 and TRBJ1-2; no reliable D call. There are 13 residues in the CDR3. Germline V gene data show CDR1 as MGHRA and CDR2 as YSYEKL. The V gene lost 1 base and the J gene lost 4 bases, with 7 bases spanning the gap. The CDR3 nucleotides are TGCGCCAGCAGCCAAGGCCGGTCCTATGGCTACACCTTC. Translated: CASSQGRSYGYTF.

This sequence joins TRBV27 and TRBJ2-1, with TRBD1 matching 8 bases. Germline trimming cut 4 bases from V and 4 bases from J; bases unmatched to any gene: 12. In germline, CDR1 is MNHEY, CDR2 SMNVEV (reference sequence). CDR3 length: 17 amino acids. The CDR3 protein is CASSSLRQGKVYNEQFF. CDR3 bases: TGTGCCAGCAGTTCCCTTCGACAGGGGAAAGTGTACAATGAGCAGTTCTTC.